One T cell receptor (beta chain) is described in this entry. Its antigen is not identified. The V gene's germline CDR1 is SGHTA and CDR2 FQGNSA. Unmatched junction bases numbered 20, after V lost 6 bases and J lost 10 bases. The CDR3 runs 17 residues. MiXCR, run by TCRdb on the reads, gives a single entry per CDR3 protein. Found here are under 850,000 distinct CDR3 sequences, around 32% of them singletons; the top ten hold about 20%. The data derive from a study of T cell repertoires in cytomegalovirus infection. Overall study findings and caveats: CMV-specific TCR beta clonotypes restricted by HLA-C were the ones dominating the ex vivo response. Summed frequency of shared TCR beta families picked out CMV carriers who also had the relevant HLA.

The rearrangement joins TRBV7-2 to TRBJ1-4; TRBD1 matches at 7 bases. The sequence came from a human donor in good health (CMV status not recorded). Some clones in this sample may be carry-over from other donors' samples. This specimen was cultured PBMCs, taken from culture after CMV antigen stimulation. DNA for the CDR3: TGTGCCAGCAGTCCCCAGGGGATCCGGGACAGTCAAGGAAAACTGTTTTTT. This gives the protein CASSPQGIRDSQGKLFF.